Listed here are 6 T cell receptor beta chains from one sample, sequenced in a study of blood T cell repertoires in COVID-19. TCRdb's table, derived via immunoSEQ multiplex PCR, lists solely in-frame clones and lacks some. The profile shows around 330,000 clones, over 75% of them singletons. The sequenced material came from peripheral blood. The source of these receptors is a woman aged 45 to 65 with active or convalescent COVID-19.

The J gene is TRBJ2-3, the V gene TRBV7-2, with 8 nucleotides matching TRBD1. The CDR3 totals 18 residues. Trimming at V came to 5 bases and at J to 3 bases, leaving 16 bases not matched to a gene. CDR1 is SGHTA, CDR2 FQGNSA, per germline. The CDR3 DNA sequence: TGTGCCAGCAGCGACGGAATTAGGACAGGGACATTGACAGATACGCAGTATTTT. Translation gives CASSDGIRTGTLTDTQYF.

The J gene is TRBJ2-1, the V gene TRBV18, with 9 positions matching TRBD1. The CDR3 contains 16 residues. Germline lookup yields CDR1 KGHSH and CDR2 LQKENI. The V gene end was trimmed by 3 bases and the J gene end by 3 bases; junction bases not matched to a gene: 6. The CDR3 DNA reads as TGTGCCAGCTCACCCTTCGGGACAGGGAACTACAATGAGCAGTTCTTC. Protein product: CASSPFGTGNYNEQFF. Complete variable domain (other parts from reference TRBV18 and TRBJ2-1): NAGVMQNPRHLVRRRGQEARLRCSPMKGHSHVYWYRQLPEEGLKFMVYLQKENIIDESGMPKERFSAEFPKEGPSILRIQQVVRGDSAAYFCASSPFGTGNYNEQFFGPGTRLTVL.

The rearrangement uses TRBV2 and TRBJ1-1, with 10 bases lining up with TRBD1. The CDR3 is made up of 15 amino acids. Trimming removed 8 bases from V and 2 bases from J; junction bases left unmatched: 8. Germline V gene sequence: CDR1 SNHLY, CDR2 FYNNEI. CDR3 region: CASLRDRGFNTEAFF. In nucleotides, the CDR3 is TGTGCCAGCTTACGGGACAGGGGTTTTAACACTGAAGCTTTCTTT.

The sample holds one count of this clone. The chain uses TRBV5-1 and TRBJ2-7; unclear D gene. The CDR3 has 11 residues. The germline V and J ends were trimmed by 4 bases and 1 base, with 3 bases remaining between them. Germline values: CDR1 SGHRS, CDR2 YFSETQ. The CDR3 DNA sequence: TGCGCCAGCAGCCAGTCCTACGAGCAGTACTTC. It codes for CASSQSYEQYF.

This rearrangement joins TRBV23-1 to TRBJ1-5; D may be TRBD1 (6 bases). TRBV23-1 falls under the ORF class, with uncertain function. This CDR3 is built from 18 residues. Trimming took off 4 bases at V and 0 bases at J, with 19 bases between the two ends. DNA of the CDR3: TGCGCCAGCAGTCGAGGAAGGGGGAATCTTTTTAGCAATCAGCCCCAGCATTTT. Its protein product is CASSRGRGNLFSNQPQHF.

The CDR3 DNA reads as TGTGCCAGCAGCCAAGAGGGCTGGACAGATGGCTACACCTTC. This gives the protein CASSQEGWTDGYTF. V and J are TRBV11-2 and TRBJ1-2; the D gene is possibly TRBD1 (6 bases). The CDR3 consists of 14 residues. Trimming shortened V by 5 bases and J by 6 bases, and 16 bases separated the two germline ends. Germline V gene data show CDR1 as SGHAT and CDR2 as FQNNGV.